Below, 16 T cell receptor beta chains from the same sample are listed, as sequenced in a study of CD8 T cells in Susac syndrome. Reverse transcription used roughly 0.5 to 1 ug RNA and random hexamers. TCRdb processed the immunoSEQ multiplex PCR reads anew with MiXCR; each CDR3 protein has one entry. The sample comprises around 140,000 distinct CDR3 sequences, over 90% of which are singletons, and 0.13% to 0.15% rests with the top ten. Sequencing used CD4+ T cells from PBMCs. These TCRs come from a human donor with Susac syndrome.

This clonotype was picked up one time. The chain carries TRBV5-1 and TRBJ2-3; no definite D call. Trimming stripped 0 bases from V and 6 bases from J, with 14 bases between. CDR1 is SGHRS and CDR2 is YFSETQ in the germline V gene. The CDR3 runs to 15 residues. For the CDR3, the DNA is TGCGCCAGCAGCTTGGCCTCTGGCTCCGCCGATACGCAGTATTTT. Translation: CASSLASGSADTQYF.

This rearrangement joins TRBV6-1 to TRBJ2-3; D might be TRBD1 (5 bases). The V gene's germline CDR1 is MNHNS and CDR2 SASEGT. Trimming cost V 1 base and J 1 base, with 12 bases left between them. This CDR3 comprises 16 residues. The chain's CDR3 is CASSEGWGVGTDTQYF. CDR3 DNA sequence: TGTGCCAGCAGTGAAGGTTGGGGCGTTGGCACAGATACGCAGTATTTT.

The chain employs TRBV3-1 and TRBJ2-1, with TRBD1 as a possible D gene (6 bases). CDR1 and CDR2 (germline): LGHDT, YNNKEL (reference sequence). The V end was cut by 3 bases, the J end by 4 bases, with 10 bases between. CDR3 length equals 14 residues. DNA of the CDR3: TGTGCCAGCAGCCAGATGGGACAATACAATGAGCAGTTCTTC. This sequence encodes CASSQMGQYNEQFF.

This clonotype occurred once. J is TRBJ2-5 and V is TRBV20-1; TRBD2 agrees at 14 bases. J was trimmed by 5 bases and V by 4 bases; bases with no gene match: 6. The CDR3 consists of 15 residues. The germline gives CDR1 DFQATT, CDR2 SNEGSKA (reference sequence). CDR3 sequence reads: CSATGTSGGGETQYF. The CDR3 DNA reads as TGCAGTGCTACCGGGACTAGCGGGGGAGGGGAGACCCAGTACTTC.

This sequence joins TRBV5-4 and TRBJ1-1; D not certain. CDR1 is SGHNT and CDR2 is YYREEE in the germline V gene (reference sequence). The CDR3 runs 14 residues. V gave up 1 base and J gave up 0 bases, with 7 bases separating them. The CDR3 sequence: CASSLSTLNTEAFF. CDR3 sequence (DNA): TGTGCCAGCAGCTTGAGCACCTTGAACACTGAAGCTTTCTTT.

The rearrangement links TRBV23-1 to TRBJ1-5, with 10 positions matching TRBD1. TRBV23-1 is an ORF; its function is uncertain. The CDR3 length is 17 residues. V gave up 1 base and J gave up 7 bases; unmatched junction bases: 10. CDR3 residues: CASSQLPGQGFRQPQHF. CDR3 in DNA: TGCGCCAGCAGTCAATTACCGGGACAGGGGTTTCGGCAGCCCCAGCATTTT.

This chain uses TRBV20-1 with TRBJ1-1, with 8 bases identical to TRBD1. CDR3 length: 14 amino acids. Germline loops: CDR1 DFQATT, CDR2 SNEGSKA (reference sequence). Trimming cost V 0 bases and J 5 bases; bases outside gene matches: 5. For the CDR3, the DNA is TGCAGTGCTAGAGACCGACAGGGGAAAACTGAAGCTTTCTTT. Amino acid sequence: CSARDRQGKTEAFF.

The J gene is TRBJ2-7, the V gene TRBV5-1, with D perhaps matching TRBD2 (6 bases). CDR1 is SGHRS and CDR2 is YFSETQ in the germline V gene. The CDR3 has 15 amino acids. V was shortened by 4 bases and J by 0 bases, with 14 bases between the two germline ends. The CDR3 nucleotides are TGCGCCAGCAGCCCGGCATCTAGCGTCTCCTACGAGCAGTACTTC. It codes for CASSPASSVSYEQYF.

This chain uses TRBV28 with TRBJ2-3, with 8 bases lining up with TRBD1. The germline V gene encodes CDR1 MDHEN and CDR2 SYDVKM. This CDR3 is built from 16 residues. J was trimmed by 1 base and V by 3 bases; bases with no gene match: 6. The CDR3 sequence is CASSLLAGQGTDTQYF. In nucleotides, the CDR3 is TGTGCCAGCAGTTTGTTGGCGGGACAGGGCACAGATACGCAGTATTTT. The complete variable domain, with remaining parts taken from reference TRBV28 and TRBJ2-3, reads DVKVTQSSRYLVKRTGEKVFLECVQDMDHENMFWYRQDPGLGLRLIYFSYDVKMKEKGDIPEGYSVSREKKERFSLILESASTNQTSMYLCASSLLAGQGTDTQYFGPGTRLTVL.

V usage is TRBV14 and J usage is TRBJ2-3, with D tentatively TRBD1 or TRBD2 (6 bases each). Germline V gene sequence: CDR1 SGHDN, CDR2 FVKESK. V lost 4 bases to trimming and J lost 14 bases, with 19 bases between them. CDR3 length: 13 residues. The CDR3 coding sequence is TGTGCCAGCAGCCGGACTACCAGGGGTAGTGGGTATTTT. Translated, it gives CASSRTTRGSGYF.

This clonotype was counted a single time. The chain links TRBV12-3 or TRBV12-4 to TRBJ1-4; TRBD1 is a possible D gene (5 bases). Trimming left V 5 bases short and J 5 bases short, with 12 bases between. CDR3 length: 14 residues. In DNA, the CDR3 is TGTGCCAGCAGTCTGACAGCTCAAAATGAAAAACTGTTTTTT. The encoded protein is CASSLTAQNEKLFF.

This rearrangement joins TRBV12-3 or TRBV12-4 to TRBJ2-3, with D maybe TRBD2 (6 bases). The CDR3 totals 16 residues. Trimming took off 6 bases at V and 1 base at J, with 17 bases between the two ends. In DNA, the CDR3 is TGTGCCAGCAGCCAAGAGGAACTAGCTCGCACAGATACGCAGTATTTT. Protein: CASSQEELARTDTQYF.

V is TRBV18 and J is TRBJ2-5, with 7 bases identical to TRBD1. This CDR3 is built from 13 residues. Unmatched junction bases numbered 1, after V lost 3 bases and J lost 3 bases. In germline, CDR1 is KGHSH, CDR2 LQKENI. CDR3 sequence (DNA): TGTGCCAGCTCACCGACAGGGAAAGAGACCCAGTACTTC. Translated: CASSPTGKETQYF.

This chain uses TRBV3-1 with TRBJ2-1; TRBD2 might be the D (6 bases). Trimming pared 0 bases from V and 7 bases from J, leaving 13 bases between. The CDR3 covers 15 residues. The germline CDR1 and CDR2 sequences are LGHDT and YNNKEL (reference sequence). The CDR3 nucleotides are TGTGCCAGCAGCCAAGAGGACGGGGGAGCGAATGAGCAGTTCTTC. This sequence encodes CASSQEDGGANEQFF.

This sequence joins TRBV20-1 and TRBJ2-1; D is perhaps TRBD1 (6 bases). Trimming pared 6 bases from V and 8 bases from J, leaving 20 bases between. Germline values: CDR1 DFQATT, CDR2 SNEGSKA (reference sequence). The length of the CDR3 is 14 residues. The CDR3 sequence: CSAPGETKGDEQFF. The CDR3 nucleotides read TGCAGTGCCCCTGGCGAGACAAAGGGGGATGAGCAGTTCTTC.

The chain combines TRBV6-5 with TRBJ2-6; TRBD1 matches at 7 bases. V lost 2 bases and J lost 2; bases outside the gene matches: 6. The germline gives CDR1 MNHEY, CDR2 SVGAGI. This CDR3 is 17 amino acids long. CDR3 residues: CASSYGGQPAGANVLTF. CDR3 sequence (DNA): TGTGCCAGCAGTTACGGGGGACAGCCGGCTGGGGCCAACGTCCTGACTTTC.